These 12 T cell receptor beta chains share one sample of origin, sequenced in a study of CD8 T cells in Susac syndrome. With random hexamers, reverse transcription was performed on about 0.5 to 1 ug of RNA. TCRdb processed the immunoSEQ multiplex PCR reads anew with MiXCR; each CDR3 protein has one entry. This sample carries approximately 200,000 distinct CDR3 sequences, around 95% of them seen once, and the ten largest clones take about 0.093%. Sequences were obtained from CD4+ T cells from PBMCs. These receptors were collected from a human donor with multiple sclerosis.

The chain employs TRBV20-1 and TRBJ2-5, with D possibly called TRBD1 or TRBD2 (5 bases each). Germline V gene lookup returns CDR1 DFQATT and CDR2 SNEGSKA (reference sequence). V lost 3 bases to trimming and J lost 13 bases, with 15 bases between them. This CDR3 comprises 11 residues. CDR3: CSASSPGATYF. CDR3 DNA: TGCAGTGCTAGCAGCCCCGGGGCAACGTACTTC.

This clonotype was recorded a few times. This chain's CDR3 is CATRQGGYNEQFF. CDR3 nucleotide sequence: TGTGCCACCAGGCAGGGAGGTTACAATGAGCAGTTCTTC. This chain connects TRBV24-1 to TRBJ2-1, with D tentatively TRBD2 (6 bases). The CDR3 consists of 13 residues. CDR1 is KGHDR, CDR2 SFDVKD, per germline. V dropped 7 bases and J dropped 4 bases, with 10 bases sitting between them.

The genes are TRBV29-1 and TRBJ2-1; 9 bases align to TRBD2. The J segment lost 7 bases and the V segment lost 3 bases, leaving 1 base of the junction unmatched. Looked up from germline, CDR1 is SQVTM and CDR2 is ANQGSEA. The CDR3 extends over 12 amino acids. CDR3 loop: CSVDAGGNEQFF. CDR3 coding DNA: TGCAGCGTTGATGCGGGAGGGAATGAGCAGTTCTTC.

The chain links TRBV29-1 to TRBJ1-2; possible D gene TRBD1, 6 bases. This CDR3 spans 11 amino acids. Germline V gives CDR1 SQVTM, CDR2 ANQGSEA. The V gene lost 7 bases and the J gene lost 5 bases, with 11 bases spanning the gap. The CDR3 sequence: CSAEGGYGYTF. As DNA, the CDR3 is TGCAGCGCCGAGGGGGGGTATGGCTACACCTTC.

The chain joins TRBV2 to TRBJ2-3; the match to TRBD1 covers 9 bases. With V trimmed by 8 bases and J by 1 base, 1 base remained unmatched. The CDR3 has 13 amino acids. The V gene's germline CDR1 is SNHLY and CDR2 FYNNEI. In DNA form, the CDR3 reads TGTGCCAGCTGGGACAGGGGCACAGATACGCAGTATTTT. It encodes CASWDRGTDTQYF.

The genes are TRBV7-3 and TRBJ2-5, with D maybe TRBD1 (6 bases). V was pared by 1 base and J by 3 bases, with 9 bases between. There are 14 residues in the CDR3. CDR1 SGHTA and CDR2 FQGTGA come from the germline V gene. In DNA, the CDR3 is TGTGCCAGCAGCTTAAGAAACAGGGAAGAGACCCAGTACTTC. Its protein product is CASSLRNREETQYF.

The rearrangement joins TRBV18 to TRBJ2-7, with 7 bases aligning to TRBD1. The CDR3 sequence is 15 residues long. Per germline, CDR1 KGHSH and CDR2 LQKENI. Germline trimming cut 1 base from V and 7 bases from J; bases unmatched to any gene: 10. The CDR3 reads CASSPLGTAPREQYF. The CDR3 DNA sequence: TGTGCCAGCTCACCACTCGGGACAGCCCCTCGGGAGCAGTACTTC.

The rearrangement joins TRBV6-6 to TRBJ1-2, with D tentatively TRBD1 (6 bases). Trimming left V 8 bases short and J 4 bases short, with 20 bases between. Germline-derived CDR1 and CDR2 are MNHNY and SVGAGI (reference sequence). The CDR3 has 15 amino acids. The CDR3 protein is CASQPGGGLPYGYTF. CDR3 sequence (DNA): TGTGCCAGCCAGCCCGGTGGGGGGCTTCCCTATGGCTACACCTTC.

The rearrangement uses TRBV15 and TRBJ2-7; D gene uncertain. Trimming removed 6 bases at V and 5 bases at J, with 23 bases between. Germline V gene sequence: CDR1 LNHNV, CDR2 YYDKDF (reference sequence). The CDR3 is 16 residues long. The CDR3, as DNA: TGTGCCACCAGTATGACCCGTAGGGCCGGCCAGGACGAGCAGTACTTC. Protein: CATSMTRRAGQDEQYF.

V is TRBV19 and J is TRBJ1-1, with 10 bases identical to TRBD1. The J segment lost 0 bases and the V segment lost 8 bases, leaving 12 bases of the junction unmatched. Germline CDR1 and CDR2: LNHDA and SQIVND (reference sequence). The CDR3 sequence is 17 residues long. CDR3 protein: CASFPRTGGLMNTEAFF. In DNA form, the CDR3 reads TGTGCCAGTTTCCCTAGGACAGGGGGTTTAATGAACACTGAAGCTTTCTTT.

This rearrangement joins TRBV28 to TRBJ1-6, with D possibly matching TRBD1 (6 bases). Trimming cost V 6 bases and J 8 bases, with 17 bases left between them. The CDR3 covers 15 residues. The V gene's germline CDR1 is MDHEN and CDR2 SYDVKM. The CDR3 is CASSRGGLIDSPLHF. For the CDR3, the DNA is TGTGCCAGCAGCCGGGGGGGCCTCATAGATTCACCCCTCCACTTT.

V and J are TRBV2 and TRBJ1-6; 7 nucleotides align to TRBD1. The germline V gene has CDR1 SNHLY and CDR2 FYNNEI. V was clipped by 10 bases and J by 4 bases; unmatched bases: 16. The length of the CDR3 is 17 residues. The CDR3 loop is CATQTRQGASYNSPLHF. CDR3 nucleotides: TGTGCCACCCAGACGAGACAGGGCGCCTCATATAATTCACCCCTCCACTTT. The complete variable domain, with remaining parts taken from reference TRBV2 and TRBJ1-6, reads EPEVTQTPSHQVTQMGQEVILRCVPISNHLYFYWYRQILGQKVEFLVSFYNNEISEKSEIFDDQFSVERPDGSNFTLKIRSTKLEDSAMYFCATQTRQGASYNSPLHFGNGTRLTVT.